This T cell receptor (beta chain) was sequenced for a study of blood T cell repertoires in COVID-19. Whole-study context: COVID-19 samples from acute and convalescent phases originated in the United States, Italy and Spain. T cells, B-cell-depleted T cells, or PBMCs supplied cDNA or gDNA.

Germline lookup yields CDR1 SGHKS and CDR2 YYEKEE (reference sequence). This CDR3 region has 16 residues. Trimming stripped 0 bases from V and 0 bases from J, with 10 bases between. Per the original methods: Scientists estimated how many nucleated cells there were by amplifying reference gene primers. Generated by immunoSEQ multiplex PCR, the TCRdb table keeps only in-frame clones and is missing some. V and J calls and clone size come straight from that table; D and trimming were deduced from the DNA. The data contain 130,000 to 150,000 clones, just under 90% of them singletons. The rearrangement links TRBV5-5 to TRBJ2-1, with D perhaps matching TRBD2 (6 bases). The sequenced material came from peripheral blood. This TCR came from a woman aged 40 to 49 with acute or convalescent COVID-19. In nucleotides, the CDR3 is TGTGCCAGCAGCTTGGATAGCGGAAGCTCCTACAATGAGCAGTTCTTC. It is translated as CASSLDSGSSYNEQFF.